Listed below are T cell receptor beta chains from one sample, sequenced in a study of blood T cell repertoires in COVID-19. Profiled with immunoSEQ multiplex PCR; TCRdb holds only in-frame clones, not every one. Of about 190,000 clones in the sample, about 88% were seen once. Sequencing was performed on peripheral blood. The receptors stem from a man aged 25 to 40 with active or convalescent COVID-19. The CDR3 runs from the conserved cysteine through the conserved F or W. The D gene is left open where the match is weak. A clone size is listed for some rows: how often the clone was seen (once, few, many), or a class if it is expanded.

CDR3aa,CDR3nt,v_gene,abundance,j_gene,len,d_gene
CATSKYRMQPSDTQYF,TGTGCCACCAGCAAGTACAGGATGCAGCCATCGGATACGCAGTATTTT,TRBV15,once,TRBJ2-3,16,.
CSVRQPGGEKLFF,TGCAGCGTACGGCAACCCGGGGGTGAAAAACTGTTTTTT,TRBV29-1,.,TRBJ1-4,13,.
CASSRGDRINTEAFF,TGTGCCAGCAGTCGAGGGGACAGAATAAACACTGAAGCTTTCTTT,TRBV7-9,.,TRBJ1-1,15,TRBD1
CATSDWDSNRSGYTF,TGTGCCACCAGTGATTGGGACAGTAATCGATCTGGCTACACCTTC,TRBV24-1,.,TRBJ1-2,15,TRBD1
CASIGTGVGYTF,TGTGCCAGCATCGGGACAGGGGTGGGCTACACCTTC,TRBV12-3/TRBV12-4,.,TRBJ1-2,12,TRBD1
CASSPGQDYGYTF,TGTGCCAGTAGTCCGGGACAGGATTATGGCTACACCTTC,TRBV19,many,TRBJ1-2,13,TRBD1
CASSLVQDNYGYTF,TGTGCCAGCAGTTTGGTACAGGACAACTATGGCTACACCTTC,TRBV28,.,TRBJ1-2,14,.
CASSSTGTSGNTIYF,TGCGCCAGCAGCTCGACAGGGACTTCTGGAAACACCATATATTTT,TRBV5-1,.,TRBJ1-3,15,TRBD1
CASHRRGSVGNQPQHF,TGTGCCAGCCACAGAAGGGGGTCGGTAGGTAATCAGCCCCAGCATTTT,TRBV5-6,.,TRBJ1-5,16,.
CASSVVGAGGTEAFF,TGTGCCAGCAGCGTAGTTGGGGCCGGGGGCACTGAAGCTTTCTTT,TRBV9,.,TRBJ1-1,15,.
CASTGTGWSPLHF,TGTGCCAGTACCGGGACAGGGTGGTCACCCCTCCACTTT,TRBV19,.,TRBJ1-6,13,TRBD1
CASSSGAGRTDTQYF,TGTGCCAGCAGCTCCGGGGCCGGGAGGACAGATACGCAGTATTTT,TRBV5-6,.,TRBJ2-3,15,TRBD2
CSASEASGTGSEAFF,TGCAGTGCTAGTGAGGCTTCTGGGACAGGGTCCGAAGCTTTCTTT,TRBV20-1,.,TRBJ1-1,15,TRBD1
CATSPGQLNQPQHF,TGTGCCACCAGCCCGGGACAGCTAAATCAGCCCCAGCATTTT,TRBV24-1,.,TRBJ1-5,14,TRBD1
CASSLDGGSGNTIYF,TGTGCCAGCAGCTTGGACGGGGGCTCTGGAAACACCATATATTTT,TRBV5-4,once,TRBJ1-3,15,.
CASSSTGGNSPLHF,TGTGCCAGCAGTTCGACAGGGGGGAATTCACCCCTCCACTTT,TRBV27,.,TRBJ1-6,14,TRBD1
CASSSPSDKNTEAFF,TGTGCCAGCAGCTCTCCGTCGGACAAGAACACTGAAGCTTTCTTT,TRBV7-9,once,TRBJ1-1,15,.
CAGRRGDLNTGELFF,TGTGCCGGCCGGCGGGGGGACTTAAACACCGGGGAGCTGTTTTTT,TRBV2,.,TRBJ2-2,15,TRBD2
CAWGTSGDQETQYF,TGTGCCTGGGGGACTAGCGGGGACCAAGAGACCCAGTACTTC,TRBV30,few,TRBJ2-5,14,TRBD2
CASSATGYGYTF,TGTGCCAGCAGCGCGACAGGGTATGGCTACACCTTC,TRBV9,.,TRBJ1-2,12,TRBD1
CASSRGRGGTDTQYF,TGTGCCAGTAGCAGGGGCAGGGGGGGCACAGATACGCAGTATTTT,TRBV19,.,TRBJ2-3,15,.
CASGRHLDTEAFF,TGTGCCAGCGGCCGACACCTCGACACTGAAGCTTTCTTT,TRBV6-5,.,TRBJ1-1,13,.
CASSPDREGARVGEQFF,TGTGCCAGCTCACCAGACCGGGAGGGGGCCCGAGTAGGTGAGCAGTTCTTC,TRBV18,.,TRBJ2-1,17,.
CASSLVGGGNSPLHF,TGTGCCAGCAGCCTTGTCGGGGGAGGAAATTCACCCCTCCACTTT,TRBV11-2,.,TRBJ1-6,15,.
CATSRKTTGTGTGELFF,TGTGCCACCAGCAGAAAAACTACAGGGACGGGGACCGGGGAGCTGTTTTTT,TRBV24-1,.,TRBJ2-2,17,.
CASSSIAGGTDTQYF,TGTGCCAGCAGCTCGATAGCGGGGGGTACAGATACGCAGTATTTT,TRBV7-3,.,TRBJ2-3,15,TRBD2
CASSTPDHRGEQYF,TGTGCCAGTAGTACGCCGGACCACAGGGGCGAGCAGTACTTC,TRBV19,.,TRBJ2-7,14,TRBD1
CASSTQGRLGGYTF,TGTGCCAGCAGCACACAGGGGCGGCTTGGGGGCTACACCTTC,TRBV7-3,.,TRBJ1-2,14,TRBD1
CASRPGTSGGREQYF,TGTGCCAGCAGACCTGGGACTAGCGGGGGGCGGGAGCAGTACTTC,TRBV28,.,TRBJ2-7,15,TRBD2
CASSIFFDRGASYEQYF,TGTGCCAGTAGTATTTTCTTCGACAGGGGGGCCTCCTACGAGCAGTACTTC,TRBV19,.,TRBJ2-7,17,TRBD1
CASSGTGGPYEQYF,TGTGCCAGCAGTGGGACAGGGGGTCCCTACGAGCAGTACTTC,TRBV2,.,TRBJ2-7,14,TRBD1
CASSRLDEQFF,TGTGCCAGCAGCCGGCTAGATGAGCAGTTCTTC,TRBV14,.,TRBJ2-1,11,.
CASNSLRGSGCPRIQYF,TGTGCCAGCAACTCGCTTCGGGGCAGCGGGTGCCCACGCATTCAGTACTTC,TRBV21-1,.,TRBJ2-4,17,.
CASSRGSNQPQHF,TGTGCCAGCTCTCGGGGTAGCAATCAGCCCCAGCATTTT,TRBV18,.,TRBJ1-5,13,.
CASSPVLVAGEETQYF,TGTGCCAGCAGCCCCGTATTAGTAGCGGGAGAAGAGACCCAGTACTTC,TRBV27,once,TRBJ2-5,16,TRBD2
CASSTQGVSYGYTF,TGTGCCAGCAGCACCCAGGGGGTGAGCTATGGCTACACCTTC,TRBV9,.,TRBJ1-2,14,TRBD1